One sample yielded the 17 T cell receptor beta chains listed below, sequenced in a study of lymphopenia after photon versus proton radiotherapy. Using immunoSEQ multiplex PCR, the repertoire was profiled, and TCRdb retains in-frame clones only, with some absent. Here the sample spans about 7,300 clones, roughly 91% being singletons. The material was peripheral blood, obtained from a patient treated with photon-based radiotherapy. The receptors stem from a man aged 60-69 years with cholangiocarcinoma.

This clone was picked up a small number of times. V is TRBV5-1 and J is TRBJ2-7; TRBD1 aligns across 12 bases. This CDR3 has 16 residues. Unmatched junction bases numbered 11, after V lost 3 bases and J lost 7 bases. Germline CDR1 SGHRS, CDR2 YFSETQ. CDR3 protein: CASSSTPGQGAEEQYF. The CDR3 region has the DNA TGCGCCAGCAGCTCTACCCCGGGACAGGGGGCGGAGGAGCAGTACTTC.

The rearrangement uses TRBV7-2 and TRBJ2-1; TRBD2 agrees at 8 bases. The CDR3 totals 14 residues. The V segment lost 5 bases and the J segment 3 bases; nucleotides outside the gene matches: 3. Germline CDR1 SGHTA, CDR2 FQGNSA. DNA of the CDR3: TGTGCCAGCAGCACGGCGGGGGGCTACAATGAGCAGTTCTTC. Protein: CASSTAGGYNEQFF.

V is TRBV11-2 and J is TRBJ2-2, with D unresolved. Looked up from germline, CDR1 is SGHAT and CDR2 is FQNNGV. V lost 7 bases and J lost 2, with 11 bases in between. CDR3 length: 14 amino acids. The CDR3 loop reads CASKALQNTGELFF. The CDR3 DNA reads TGTGCCAGCAAGGCGCTCCAAAACACCGGGGAGCTGTTTTTT.

The rearrangement uses TRBV7-8 and TRBJ1-4; D remains ambiguous. The CDR3 has 15 residues. Germline V gene sequence: CDR1 SGHVS, CDR2 FQNEAQ. V lost 1 base, J lost 7 bases, and 13 bases lay in between. The CDR3 spells CASSLVGISIEKLFF. DNA for the CDR3: TGTGCCAGCAGCTTAGTCGGGATTAGCATTGAAAAACTGTTTTTT.

The gene calls are TRBV4-1 and TRBJ2-3, with D perhaps matching TRBD2 (6 bases). CDR1 is MGHRA, CDR2 YSYEKL, per germline. Deletions cut 7 bases from V and 2 bases from J, with 13 bases between. The CDR3 has 14 residues. The CDR3 is CASNPGGNTDTQYF. CDR3 coding DNA: TGCGCCAGCAACCCAGGAGGGAACACAGATACGCAGTATTTT.

The chain links TRBV7-9 to TRBJ2-3, with D unresolved. Germline CDR1 is SEHNR and CDR2 is FQNEAQ (reference sequence). V lost 1 base and J 2 bases, leaving 13 bases between the germline ends. The CDR3 is made up of 16 amino acids. As DNA, the CDR3 is TGTGCCAGCAGCTTAGTTCCGGCAGGAGCCACAGATACGCAGTATTTT. The encoded protein is CASSLVPAGATDTQYF.

This clone appeared a few times. This rearrangement joins TRBV18 to TRBJ2-7; no clear D. CDR1 and CDR2 from the germline V gene are KGHSH and LQKENI. This CDR3 region has 12 residues. V lost 1 base to trimming and J lost 3 bases, with 4 bases between them. DNA of the CDR3: TGTGCCAGCTCACCACTAGGCTACGAGCAGTACTTC. Translating gives CASSPLGYEQYF. The whole variable domain, remainder taken from reference TRBV18 and TRBJ2-7, is NAGVMQNPRHLVRRRGQEARLRCSPMKGHSHVYWYRQLPEEGLKFMVYLQKENIIDESGMPKERFSAEFPKEGPSILRIQQVVRGDSAAYFCASSPLGYEQYFGPGTRLTVT.

The chain couples TRBV5-1 to TRBJ2-3, with 8 nucleotides matching TRBD1. This CDR3 contains 15 residues. Trimming took 4 bases from V and 0 from J; bases not matched to a gene: 4. CDR1 and CDR2 (germline): SGHRS, YFSETQ. Here the CDR3 reads CASSPGQESTDTQYF. The CDR3, as DNA: TGCGCCAGCAGCCCGGGACAGGAGAGCACAGATACGCAGTATTTT. Variable domain in full (rest from reference TRBV5-1 and TRBJ2-3): KAGVTQTPRYLIKTRGQQVTLSCSPISGHRSVSWYQQTPGQGLQFLFEYFSETQRNKGNFPGRFSGRQFSNSRSEMNVSTLELGDSALYLCASSPGQESTDTQYFGPGTRLTVL.

The chain joins TRBV11-2 to TRBJ1-5; D is ambiguous. Between the trimmed V and J ends, which lost 3 bases and 1 base, there was a span of 4 bases. This CDR3 is 13 amino acids long. CDR1 is SGHAT, CDR2 FQNNGV, per germline. The CDR3 coding sequence is TGTGCCAGCAGCTTTGGGAGCAATCAGCCCCAGCATTTT. It specifies CASSFGSNQPQHF.

The CDR3 nucleotides are TGCGCCAGCAGCCAAGGACAGTTGAACACTGAAGCTTTCTTT. Translated, it gives CASSQGQLNTEAFF. The rearrangement links TRBV4-1 to TRBJ1-1, with D perhaps TRBD1 (5 bases). V gave up 1 base and J gave up 0 bases, with 6 bases separating them. Germline CDR1 and CDR2: MGHRA and YSYEKL. The CDR3 spans 14 residues.

V gene TRBV6-6 combines with J gene TRBJ2-7; D assignment may be TRBD1 or TRBD2 (5 bases each). In germline, CDR1 is MNHNY, CDR2 SVGAGI (reference sequence). The CDR3 totals 15 residues. V gave up 0 bases and J gave up 0 bases, with 9 bases separating them. The CDR3 sequence: CASSYSGASSYEQYF. CDR3 bases: TGTGCCAGCAGTTACTCCGGGGCCAGCTCCTACGAGCAGTACTTC.

The rearrangement links TRBV6-6 to TRBJ2-3; D call uncertain. There are 16 residues in the CDR3. The V gene lost 6 bases and the J gene lost 5 bases, with 21 bases spanning the gap. The germline CDR1 and CDR2 sequences are MNHNY and SVGAGI (reference sequence). CDR3 DNA: TGTGCCAGCAGCCCCTTTTTATCGGCCCCGGGAGATACGCAGTATTTT. Translated: CASSPFLSAPGDTQYF.

The rearrangement uses TRBV5-1 and TRBJ2-1; TRBD2 agrees at 11 bases. The CDR3 length is 18 residues. Germline CDR1 is SGHRS and CDR2 is YFSETQ. V gave up 2 bases and J gave up 4 bases; unmatched junction bases: 11. The DNA of the CDR3 is TGCGCCAGCAGCTTAACTAGCGGGAGTTATGGTTCGTACAATGAGCAGTTCTTC. Protein: CASSLTSGSYGSYNEQFF.

The V and J genes are TRBV29-1 and TRBJ1-4; D is uncertain. Trimming stripped 0 bases from V and 7 bases from J, with 12 bases between. Per the germline V gene, CDR1 is SQVTM and CDR2 is ANQGSEA. The CDR3 sequence is 14 residues long. This CDR3 reads CSVEEAWNGEKLFF. In DNA, the CDR3 is TGCAGCGTTGAAGAGGCATGGAATGGTGAAAAACTGTTTTTT.

This chain joins TRBV27 and TRBJ1-1; 9 nucleotides agree with TRBD1. Germline V gene data show CDR1 as MNHEY and CDR2 as SMNVEV (reference sequence). Germline trimming cut 6 bases from V and 5 bases from J; bases unmatched to any gene: 4. The CDR3 consists of 13 residues. In DNA form, the CDR3 reads TGTGCCAGCAGACGGACAGGGGAGACTGAAGCTTTCTTT. Encoded protein: CASRRTGETEAFF.

V usage is TRBV16 and J usage is TRBJ2-4; tentatively, D is TRBD1 (6 bases). V lost 4 bases to trimming and J lost 7 bases, with 17 bases between them. CDR1 and CDR2 (germline): KGHSY, FQNENV. This CDR3 has 15 residues. CDR3 in amino acids: CASSRVQGRGNIQYF. The CDR3 DNA follows: TGTGCCAGCAGCCGCGTACAGGGTCGGGGCAACATTCAGTACTTC. Full variable domain (missing parts from reference TRBV16 and TRBJ2-4): GEEVAQTPKHLVRGEGQKAKLYCAPIKGHSYVFWYQQVLKNEFKFLISFQNENVFDETGMPKERFSAKCLPNSPCSLEIQATKLEDSAVYFCASSRVQGRGNIQYFGAGTRLSVL.

This rearrangement joins TRBV6-1 to TRBJ2-7; D remains unclear. V dropped 6 bases and J dropped 4 bases, with 10 bases sitting between them. CDR1 and CDR2 (germline): MNHNS, SASEGT. This CDR3 comprises 12 residues. The CDR3 loop is CASSQEPYEQYF. The CDR3, as DNA: TGTGCCAGCAGCCAGGAACCTTACGAGCAGTACTTC.